Each of the 17 T cell receptor beta chains below was sequenced from the same sample in a study of T-cell reconstitution after alpha-beta-depleted transplantation in children. During its preparation, the TCRbeta library received unique molecular identifiers. MiXCR, applied by TCRdb to the PCR reads, yields one record per CDR3 protein. The sample records 98,000 or so distinct CDR3 sequences, less than 25% being singletons. The specimen was PBMCs, collected before TCRalphabeta/CD19-depleted stem cell transplant. These TCRs come from a boy under 10 years old with acute lymphoblastic leukemia, due to receive a stem cell transplant.

This clonotype was seen a handful of times. This sequence joins TRBV5-1 and TRBJ2-1, with 10 bases lining up with TRBD2. Trimming removed 3 bases from V and 0 bases from J; junction bases left unmatched: 3. The CDR3 has 16 amino acids. Germline lookup yields CDR1 SGHRS and CDR2 YFSETQ. The chain's CDR3 is CASSSLAGSSYNEQFF. In nucleotides, the CDR3 is TGCGCCAGCAGCTCACTAGCGGGAAGCTCCTACAATGAGCAGTTCTTC.

The J gene is TRBJ2-2, the V gene TRBV24-1, with TRBD2 as a possible D gene (6 bases). CDR1 and CDR2 from the germline V gene are KGHDR and SFDVKD. The CDR3 sequence is 14 residues long. V was shortened by 4 bases and J by 4 bases, with 9 bases between the two germline ends. The CDR3 spells CATSDPTSTGELFF. In DNA form, the CDR3 reads TGTGCCACCAGTGACCCGACTAGCACCGGGGAGCTGTTTTTT.

The genes are TRBV20-1 and TRBJ2-7, with D hard to call. The CDR3 loop spans 12 amino acids. The germline gives CDR1 DFQATT, CDR2 SNEGSKA (reference sequence). V was shortened by 6 bases and J by 6 bases, with 15 bases between the two germline ends. The CDR3 nucleotides read TGCAGTGCCCCGACTCGCTCGGGCGAGCAGTACTTC. Translated: CSAPTRSGEQYF.

This clonotype was recorded at least ten times. The rearrangement uses TRBV20-1 and TRBJ2-1; TRBD2 matches at 11 bases. The CDR3 loop spans 15 amino acids. The germline CDR1 and CDR2 sequences are DFQATT and SNEGSKA (reference sequence). The junction had 11 bases not matched to a gene; V was cut back by 5 bases and J by 8 bases. The CDR3 is CSAQPLAGGGDEQFF. DNA for the CDR3: TGCAGTGCTCAGCCGCTAGCGGGAGGAGGGGATGAGCAGTTCTTC.

CDR3 residues: CASSYYARRMNTEAFF. DNA for the CDR3: TGTGCCAGCAGTTACTACGCCAGGAGGATGAACACTGAAGCTTTCTTT. The chain has TRBV6-2 or TRBV6-3 and TRBJ1-1; D is ambiguous. The V gene's germline CDR1 is MNHEY and CDR2 SVGEGT. This CDR3 contains 16 residues. Trimming left V 1 base short and J 0 bases short, with 12 bases between.

This clonotype has at least ten counts. The chain is built from TRBV12-3 or TRBV12-4 and TRBJ1-5, with 10 bases that match TRBD1. Losses at the gene ends were 7 bases for V and 4 bases for J; bases not matched to a gene: 4. The CDR3 runs 14 residues. The CDR3 region is CASTPGQGNQPQHF. The CDR3 coding sequence is TGTGCCAGCACCCCGGGACAGGGGAATCAGCCCCAGCATTTT.

The chain recombines TRBV28 with TRBJ2-5; the D gene is possibly TRBD2 (5 bases). CDR1 MDHEN and CDR2 SYDVKM come from the germline V gene. This CDR3 contains 14 residues. Trimming pared 3 bases from V and 5 bases from J, leaving 13 bases between. CDR3 bases: TGTGCCAGCAGTTTCTTAAGCGGAGCGGAGACCCAGTACTTC. Its translation: CASSFLSGAETQYF.

The sample holds a few counts of this clonotype. V gene TRBV4-1 combines with J gene TRBJ2-3; D is possibly TRBD2 (6 bases). The CDR3 consists of 13 residues. CDR1 is MGHRA, CDR2 YSYEKL, per germline. Trimming left V 3 bases short and J 11 bases short, with 15 bases between. The CDR3 DNA reads as TGCGCCAGCAGCCATAGAGCGGAGGGGAAGCAGTATTTT. Protein product: CASSHRAEGKQYF.

This clonotype has a count of ten or more. The chain is built from TRBV5-5 and TRBJ2-7; TRBD2 might be the D (6 bases). Germline V gives CDR1 SGHKS, CDR2 YYEKEE (reference sequence). This CDR3 is built from 14 residues. Trimming left V 0 bases short and J 5 bases short, with 12 bases between. This chain's CDR3 is CASSLVVSGHEQYF. The CDR3 DNA sequence: TGTGCCAGCAGCTTGGTCGTTAGCGGCCACGAGCAGTACTTC.

The chain links TRBV7-8 to TRBJ2-7; TRBD2 matches 12 bases. Germline V CDR1 and CDR2: SGHVS, FQNEAQ. The V gene end was trimmed by 5 bases and the J gene end by 3 bases; junction bases not matched to a gene: 11. This CDR3 has 17 amino acids. The CDR3 coding sequence is TGTGCCAGCAGCGTTCCGACGCGACTAGCGGGAGACTACGAGCAGTACTTC. Translating it yields CASSVPTRLAGDYEQYF. Full variable domain (outside the CDR3, taken from reference TRBV7-8 and TRBJ2-7): GAGVSQSPRYKVAKRGQDVALRCDPISGHVSLFWYQQALGQGPEFLTYFQNEAQLDKSGLPSDRFFAERPEGSVSTLKIQRTQQEDSAVYLCASSVPTRLAGDYEQYFGPGTRLTVT.

V gene TRBV11-2 combines with J gene TRBJ1-1; D is undetermined. The length of the CDR3 is 14 residues. V was clipped by 1 base and J by 4 bases, with 10 bases between them. Germline-derived CDR1 and CDR2 are SGHAT and FQNNGV. The CDR3 DNA sequence: TGTGCCAGCAGCTTAGGTCGGAGCATCACTGAAGCTTTCTTT. This sequence encodes CASSLGRSITEAFF.

The chain combines TRBV30 with TRBJ2-2, with D tentatively TRBD1 (5 bases). The V end lost 5 bases, the J end lost 5 bases, and 9 bases lay between the germline ends. This CDR3 has 12 residues. The germline gives CDR1 GTSNPN, CDR2 SVGIG (reference sequence). This CDR3 is CAWLRVTGELFF. The CDR3 region has the DNA TGTGCCTGGCTCAGGGTAACCGGGGAGCTGTTTTTT. The variable domain in full, with the rest retrieved from reference TRBV30 and TRBJ2-2, is SQTIHQWPATLVQPVGSPLSLECTVEGTSNPNLYWYRQAAGRGLQLLFYSVGIGQISSEVPQNLSASRPQDRQFILSSKKLLLSDSGFYLCAWLRVTGELFFGEGSRLTVL.

The chain uses TRBV5-1 and TRBJ2-3; D gene ambiguous. This CDR3 spans 14 amino acids. V was shortened by 5 bases and J by 2 bases, with 12 bases between the two germline ends. Germline V gives CDR1 SGHRS, CDR2 YFSETQ. This CDR3 is CASRSSISTDTQYF. The CDR3 coding sequence is TGCGCCAGCAGGTCTAGTATTTCCACAGATACGCAGTATTTT.

The chain combines TRBV9 with TRBJ2-1; 7 bases line up with TRBD2. Germline assignment: CDR1 SGDLS and CDR2 YYNGEE. This CDR3 is 15 amino acids long. V shed 2 bases and J 0 bases; nucleotides not matched to a gene: 2. The CDR3 sequence: CASSVGGGSYNEQFF. The CDR3 DNA is TGTGCCAGCAGCGTTGGGGGGGGCTCCTACAATGAGCAGTTCTTC.

V and J are TRBV7-9 and TRBJ2-7; TRBD1 or TRBD2 may be the D gene (5 bases each). CDR1 and CDR2 from the germline V gene are SEHNR and FQNEAQ (reference sequence). Trimming removed 1 base from V and 6 bases from J, with 22 bases in between. This CDR3 has 17 residues. CDR3 DNA sequence: TGTGCCAGCAGCTTAGGCTCTGGTTTGGGGGAAGTTGGCGAGCAGTACTTC. Residues: CASSLGSGLGEVGEQYF.

The gene calls are TRBV7-3 and TRBJ2-5; a possible D gene is TRBD2 (6 bases). V was cut by 5 bases and J by 2 bases, with 21 bases left in between. Germline values: CDR1 SGHTA, CDR2 FQGTGA. The length of the CDR3 is 17 residues. The CDR3 region has the DNA TGTGCCAGCAGCCCGGGGGTAGCGGAGGGGCTACAAGAGACCCAGTACTTC. Translated, it gives CASSPGVAEGLQETQYF.

This chain joins TRBV5-1 and TRBJ1-3; D is uncertain. This CDR3 contains 13 residues. Germline-derived CDR1 and CDR2 are SGHRS and YFSETQ. Trimming removed 5 bases at V and 4 bases at J, with 10 bases between. The CDR3 reads CASRASLGNTIYF. In nucleotides, the CDR3 is TGCGCCAGCAGGGCGTCACTAGGAAACACCATATATTTT. The variable domain in full, with the rest retrieved from reference TRBV5-1 and TRBJ1-3, is KAGVTQTPRYLIKTRGQQVTLSCSPISGHRSVSWYQQTPGQGLQFLFEYFSETQRNKGNFPGRFSGRQFSNSRSEMNVSTLELGDSALYLCASRASLGNTIYFGEGSWLTVV.